The 27 T cell receptor beta chains listed next were all sequenced from one sample in a study of cytomegalovirus exposure and HLA in healthy donors. 60 Vbeta and 13 Jbeta primers were used in PCR. Sequencing was performed with immunoSEQ multiplex PCR; in TCRdb, only in-frame clones are kept and a portion is missing. Altogether about 140,000 clones are present, 70% to 80% being singletons, with the ten largest covering around 4.9%. The sequenced material came from PBMCs. Receptors originate from a male donor in good health and CMV-seronegative.

This clone appeared a single time. The CDR3 DNA reads TGTGCCAGCAGAGAACAGGGACACTCTGGAAACACCATATATTTT. Translation gives CASREQGHSGNTIYF. V and J are TRBV2 and TRBJ1-3, with D tentatively TRBD1 (6 bases). This CDR3 has 15 amino acids. The germline CDR1 and CDR2 sequences are SNHLY and FYNNEI. Trimming removed 6 bases from V and 0 bases from J, with 12 bases in between. Complete variable domain (other parts from reference TRBV2 and TRBJ1-3): EPEVTQTPSHQVTQMGQEVILRCVPISNHLYFYWYRQILGQKVEFLVSFYNNEISEKSEIFDDQFSVERPDGSNFTLKIRSTKLEDSAMYFCASREQGHSGNTIYFGEGSWLTVV.

CDR3 in DNA: TGCGCCAGCAGCCTCCCGGGAGGTCCCTTCTCTGGGCTCGGCGAGCAGTACTTC. Translated, it gives CASSLPGGPFSGLGEQYF. This chain joins TRBV5-1 and TRBJ2-7; TRBD2 aligns across 7 bases. J lost 6 bases, V lost 4 bases, and 22 bases had no gene match. Germline V gene lookup returns CDR1 SGHRS and CDR2 YFSETQ. This CDR3 is 18 amino acids long.

The rearrangement uses TRBV4-3 and TRBJ2-3; 9 nucleotides match TRBD2. Trimming took 4 bases from V and 2 from J; bases not matched to a gene: 7. CDR3 length: 16 residues. The germline V gene has CDR1 LGHNA and CDR2 YSLEER. CDR3 protein: CASSLRLAEFTDTQYF. The DNA of the CDR3 is TGCGCCAGCAGCCTCCGACTAGCGGAATTCACAGATACGCAGTATTTT.

The rearrangement joins TRBV9 to TRBJ1-6; TRBD1 matches at 10 bases. Unmatched junction bases numbered 5, after V lost 4 bases and J lost 7 bases. CDR1 is SGDLS, CDR2 YYNGEE, per germline. This CDR3 spans 15 amino acids. The CDR3 protein is CASSFRDRGNSPLHF. The CDR3 nucleotides read TGTGCCAGCAGCTTCCGGGACAGGGGAAATTCACCCCTCCACTTT.

The chain has TRBV9 and TRBJ2-7; weak D call: TRBD1 (5 bases). The CDR3 contains 12 residues. Per germline, CDR1 SGDLS and CDR2 YYNGEE. Trimming cost V 0 bases and J 5 bases, with 6 bases left between them. This CDR3 reads CASSVEGDEQYF. The CDR3 bases are TGTGCCAGCAGCGTAGAAGGGGACGAGCAGTACTTC.

The chain links TRBV5-1 to TRBJ1-4, with TRBD1 identical over 8 bases. Germline V gene sequence: CDR1 SGHRS, CDR2 YFSETQ. Unmatched junction bases numbered 7, after V lost 4 bases and J lost 5 bases. The CDR3 is 15 amino acids. CDR3 DNA sequence: TGCGCCAGCAGCGGCCAGGGGGCGAGGAATGAAAAACTGTTTTTT. This sequence encodes CASSGQGARNEKLFF. The full variable domain, in which reference TRBV5-1 and TRBJ1-4 provide the parts outside the CDR3, is KAGVTQTPRYLIKTRGQQVTLSCSPISGHRSVSWYQQTPGQGLQFLFEYFSETQRNKGNFPGRFSGRQFSNSRSEMNVSTLELGDSALYLCASSGQGARNEKLFFGSGTQLSVL.

The chain combines TRBV5-1 with TRBJ1-1, with 7 bases fitting TRBD1. With 4 bases clipped from V and 3 bases from J, the junction kept 6 bases outside the gene matches. From germline, CDR1 is SGHRS and CDR2 YFSETQ. The CDR3 runs 14 residues. CDR3 DNA sequence: TGCGCCAGCAGCACCCAGGGGGGAGACACTGAAGCTTTCTTT. This gives the protein CASSTQGGDTEAFF.

The rearrangement joins TRBV6-6 to TRBJ1-4; weak D call: TRBD1 (6 bases). CDR1 MNHNY and CDR2 SVGAGI come from the germline V gene (reference sequence). CDR3 length equals 14 residues. Trimming removed 5 bases from V and 4 bases from J, with 11 bases in between. The CDR3 is CASSLGQNNEKLFF. The CDR3 DNA follows: TGTGCCAGCAGTCTCGGACAGAATAATGAAAAACTGTTTTTT.

This clone was seen a handful of times. CDR3 DNA sequence: TGTGCCAGCAGCTTAGGAGTAGCGGGGGGTGATGAGCAGTTCTTC. Protein product: CASSLGVAGGDEQFF. The chain is built from TRBV7-3 and TRBJ2-1, with 10 positions matching TRBD2. Trimming cost V 2 bases and J 8 bases; bases outside gene matches: 6. The germline CDR1 and CDR2 sequences are SGHTA and FQGTGA. The CDR3 length is 15 residues.

The chain joins TRBV28 to TRBJ1-1; D perhaps matches TRBD1 (5 bases). The CDR3 runs 15 residues. Per the germline V gene, CDR1 is MDHEN and CDR2 is SYDVKM. V shed 5 bases and J shed 3 bases, with 16 bases lying between them. The CDR3 nucleotides read TGTGCCAGCAGTCCCGTCGGGGGGTCGTACACTGAAGCTTTCTTT. This codes for CASSPVGGSYTEAFF. Based on the CDR3 plus reference TRBV28 and TRBJ1-1, the full variable domain is DVKVTQSSRYLVKRTGEKVFLECVQDMDHENMFWYRQDPGLGLRLIYFSYDVKMKEKGDIPEGYSVSREKKERFSLILESASTNQTSMYLCASSPVGGSYTEAFFGQGTRLTVV.

V gene TRBV6-5 combines with J gene TRBJ2-2, with D uncertain. The CDR3 sequence is 13 residues long. CDR1 and CDR2 from the germline V gene are MNHEY and SVGAGI. The V end lost 6 bases, the J end lost 6 bases, and 11 bases lay between the germline ends. CDR3 amino acids: CASSITTPGELFF. In DNA form, the CDR3 reads TGTGCCAGCAGCATTACAACCCCCGGGGAGCTGTTTTTT.

The genes are TRBV5-8 and TRBJ1-5; the D gene is possibly TRBD1 (6 bases). Looked up from germline, CDR1 is SGHTS and CDR2 is YDEGEE. Deletions cut 10 bases from V and 2 bases from J, with 19 bases between. The length of the CDR3 is 15 residues. The CDR3 DNA reads as TGTGCCGCGGTAGGGGGTCTAAGCGGCAATCAGCCCCAGCATTTT. Translation: CAAVGGLSGNQPQHF.

The chain recombines TRBV29-1 with TRBJ2-1, with D perhaps matching TRBD1 (7 bases). V was clipped by 3 bases and J by 0 bases, with 12 bases between them. Germline CDR1 reads SQVTM; CDR2 reads ANQGSEA. This CDR3 has 15 amino acids. This CDR3 is CSVDSGGSSYNEQFF. CDR3 sequence (DNA): TGCAGCGTTGACTCAGGGGGGAGCTCCTACAATGAGCAGTTCTTC.

The chain uses TRBV30 and TRBJ1-2; a possible D gene is TRBD1 (6 bases). The CDR3 totals 17 residues. Per germline, CDR1 GTSNPN and CDR2 SVGIG (reference sequence). V lost 4 bases and J 3 bases, leaving 24 bases between the germline ends. The CDR3 protein is CAWKQLSQGPTYYGYTF. DNA for the CDR3: TGTGCCTGGAAGCAACTGTCCCAGGGGCCAACCTACTATGGCTACACCTTC.

This clone was counted only a few times. The chain couples TRBV5-1 to TRBJ2-1; D perhaps matches TRBD1 (5 bases). Trimming removed 3 bases at V and 5 bases at J, with 12 bases between. CDR1 is SGHRS, CDR2 YFSETQ, per germline. There are 14 residues in the CDR3. CDR3 protein: CASSWNGANNEQFF. The CDR3 nucleotides read TGCGCCAGCAGCTGGAATGGGGCTAACAATGAGCAGTTCTTC. The variable domain in full, with the rest retrieved from reference TRBV5-1 and TRBJ2-1, is KAGVTQTPRYLIKTRGQQVTLSCSPISGHRSVSWYQQTPGQGLQFLFEYFSETQRNKGNFPGRFSGRQFSNSRSEMNVSTLELGDSALYLCASSWNGANNEQFFGPGTRLTVL.

The chain recombines TRBV7-6 with TRBJ2-1; D possibly corresponds to TRBD1 (5 bases). The CDR3 extends over 14 amino acids. Trimming took off 5 bases at V and 9 bases at J, with 17 bases between the two ends. Per germline, CDR1 SGHVS and CDR2 FNYEAQ. Here the CDR3 DNA reads TGTGCCAGCAGCCCCGATAGGGCAGGGCTTGAGCAGTTCTTC. This sequence encodes CASSPDRAGLEQFF.

J is TRBJ1-1 and V is TRBV6-5; D remains unclear. The germline V and J ends were trimmed by 0 bases and 4 bases, with 12 bases remaining between them. This CDR3 comprises 15 residues. Germline V lookup: CDR1 MNHEY, CDR2 SVGAGI. For the CDR3, the DNA is TGTGCCAGCAGTTACTCCCAGGCGATATTCACTGAAGCTTTCTTT. This gives the protein CASSYSQAIFTEAFF.

This clone was detected a few times. V is TRBV9 and J is TRBJ1-1, with a tentative D call TRBD1 (6 bases). With 4 bases removed from V and 5 bases from J, the gap between germline ends came to 18 bases. Germline V gene data show CDR1 as SGDLS and CDR2 as YYNGEE. CDR3 length: 15 amino acids. The CDR3 DNA reads TGTGCCAGCAGCCCTCCGCGGGGGGCTAGGACTGAAGCTTTCTTT. The encoded protein is CASSPPRGARTEAFF.

The chain links TRBV27 to TRBJ1-5; no definite D call. The CDR3 length is 16 residues. V dropped 5 bases and J dropped 5 bases, with 19 bases sitting between them. CDR1 is MNHEY and CDR2 is SMNVEV in the germline V gene (reference sequence). CDR3 DNA: TGTGCCAGCAGTAGTAGATATAGTTCTTCCGATCAGCCCCAGCATTTT. Residues: CASSSRYSSSDQPQHF.

In this sample, this clone turned up a few times. The chain combines TRBV28 with TRBJ1-1; D ambiguous. The V end was cut by 7 bases, the J end by 14 bases, with 26 bases between. The CDR3 is made up of 14 amino acids. CDR1 is MDHEN and CDR2 is SYDVKM in the germline V gene. CDR3 bases: TGTGCCAGCACCTTGGGCGCCACCGTTGGGAGGAGATTCTTT. The encoded protein is CASTLGATVGRRFF.

The rearrangement joins TRBV5-4 to TRBJ2-7; weak D call: TRBD2 (6 bases). CDR1 SGHNT and CDR2 YYREEE come from the germline V gene (reference sequence). V was shortened by 0 bases and J by 2 bases, with 15 bases between the two germline ends. The CDR3 covers 16 residues. The CDR3 region is CASSLGVGSPTYEQYF. The CDR3 DNA follows: TGTGCCAGCAGCTTGGGCGTCGGGAGTCCTACCTACGAGCAGTACTTC.

In nucleotides, the CDR3 is TGTGCCAGCAGCTCCGGGACAGGGAATGGCTACACCTTC. Protein: CASSSGTGNGYTF. The J gene is TRBJ1-2, the V gene TRBV11-2; 9 bases fit TRBD1. CDR1 is SGHAT, CDR2 FQNNGV, per germline. The junction had 3 bases not matched to a gene; V was cut back by 4 bases and J by 6 bases. The CDR3 consists of 13 residues.

This chain uses TRBV15 with TRBJ1-4; tentative D call: TRBD1 (6 bases). The germline gives CDR1 LNHNV, CDR2 YYDKDF (reference sequence). This CDR3 has 13 amino acids. V was trimmed by 1 base and J by 8 bases, leaving 8 bases between them. Here the CDR3 reads CATSRVQGEKLFF. CDR3 bases: TGTGCCACCAGCAGAGTACAGGGAGAAAAACTGTTTTTT.

This clone appeared a few times. The chain joins TRBV5-6 to TRBJ2-3; 8 bases are a match to TRBD2. There are 16 residues in the CDR3. Germline assignment: CDR1 SGHDT and CDR2 YYEEEE. V was clipped by 4 bases and J by 3 bases; unmatched bases: 10. The CDR3: CASSPAGRGGTDTQYF. The DNA for the CDR3 is TGTGCCAGCAGCCCGGCCGGGAGGGGGGGGACAGATACGCAGTATTTT.

This clone was found once. The chain joins TRBV4-1 to TRBJ2-2, with D perhaps matching TRBD1 (7 bases). Trimming took off 0 bases at V and 5 bases at J, with 22 bases between the two ends. Looked up from germline, CDR1 is MGHRA and CDR2 is YSYEKL. This CDR3 is 19 amino acids long. Here the CDR3 DNA reads TGCGCCAGCAGCCAAGAAATCACAGGGGTTGGAGGGCTTACCGGGGAGCTGTTTTTT. This translates into CASSQEITGVGGLTGELFF.

CDR3 sequence (DNA): TGTGCCAGCAGGGACAGGGCGGGTTCACCCCTCCACTTT. Protein product: CASRDRAGSPLHF. This chain links TRBV6-5 with TRBJ1-6, with TRBD1 matching over 8 bases. The CDR3 sequence is 13 residues long. Per the germline V gene, CDR1 is MNHEY and CDR2 is SVGAGI. J lost 9 bases, V lost 6 bases, and 4 bases had no gene match.

The chain couples TRBV9 to TRBJ2-7, with D possibly being TRBD2 (6 bases). CDR3 length: 15 amino acids. Trimming cost V 3 bases and J 2 bases, with 15 bases left between them. The germline V gene has CDR1 SGDLS and CDR2 YYNGEE. CDR3 loop: CASSEDSGLTYEQYF. DNA of the CDR3: TGTGCCAGCAGCGAAGATAGCGGCCTGACCTACGAGCAGTACTTC.